Listed below are T cell receptor beta chains from one sample, sequenced in a study of CD8+CD57+ T cells in acquired aplastic anemia. TCRdb re-called the reads through MiXCR, storing one row per CDR3 protein. The sample contains under 200,000 distinct CDR3 sequences, 55% to 75% of which appear only once. The sequenced sample was sorted CD4+, CD8+, or CD8+CD57+ T cells (not recorded which) from PBMCs. The origin of the receptors is a human donor in good health. The CDR3 runs from the conserved cysteine through the conserved F or W.

v_call | cdr3_aa
TRBV15 | CATSSQLAESYNEQFF
TRBV19 | CASSPQGEVGELFF
TRBV2 | CASIYRGQEKLFF
TRBV2 | CASSSRQGPVF
TRBV6-1 | CASSDPGRTFTDTQYF
TRBV7-3 | CASSGGRGGEQYF
TRBV24-1 | CATSRGQGSDTQYF
TRBV7-9 | CASSPRGSGENSPLHF
TRBV2 | CASSEAGTIADQPQHF
TRBV19 | CASSPQGAEAFF
TRBV29-1 | CSVDLDSPLNGQFF
TRBV4-3 | CASSPREAVTQYF
TRBV9 | CASSPGPTNEKLFF
TRBV15 | CATSRTSRMGANTEAFF
TRBV29-1 | CSVELAVNYEQYF
TRBV7-8 | CASSLVAGEYNEQFF
TRBV5-1 | CASSLARGGGRTDTQYF
TRBV9 | CASSVAPAYSYEQYF
TRBV25-1 | CASRGTGGHEQYF
TRBV10-3 | CAITPGVGQALGEQYF
TRBV24-1 | CATSDATSGGADTQYF
TRBV7-9 | CASSLDRGQGLFF
TRBV12-3/TRBV12-4 | CASSLTGTGVEAFF
TRBV9 | CASSAWTGTNNEQFF
TRBV7-9 | CASSLGPWTGGFEAFF
TRBV29-1 | CSVSASVIYEQYF
TRBV20-1 | CSAMHEEGNTIYF
TRBV10-3 | CAISLDRVGGYTF
TRBV5-6 | CASSLDAGNEQFF
TRBV6-5 | CASSYSALYEQYF
TRBV19 | CASSRGQEPGYGYTF
TRBV6-5 | CASSYVLGGQPQHF
TRBV7-9 | CVSSLSRAYEQYF
TRBV9 | CASSPGTGVEQYF
TRBV20-1 | CSARVRGVSYEQYF
TRBV5-1 | CASSLGDLRNEQFF
TRBV4-1 | CASSQVSDSPLHF
TRBV9 | CASSVSSGYQPQHF
TRBV13 | CASSPQQDSGGTYEQYF
TRBV24-1 | CATSDPSQRYGYTF
TRBV7-6 | CASSPRVAGGLGTDTQYF
TRBV10-2 | CASKRRGSSYNEQFF
TRBV11-3 | CASSLESYSSRNTIYF
TRBV7-2 | CASSLRGAWVNDEQYF
TRBV9 | CASSAGGTEAFF